The T cell receptor (beta chain) under discussion was sequenced for a study of cytomegalovirus exposure and HLA in healthy donors. Unmatched junction bases numbered 10, after V lost 6 bases and J lost 7 bases. The CDR3 extends over 14 amino acids. The germline CDR1 and CDR2 sequences are LNHDA and SQIVND (reference sequence). Primers for the PCR totalled 60 Vbeta and 13 Jbeta. Generated by immunoSEQ multiplex PCR, the TCRdb table keeps only in-frame clones and is missing some. The sample consists of 85,000 to 130,000 clones, roughly four fifths of them appearing once. This chain joins TRBV19 and TRBJ2-7; 9 bases map to TRBD2. The source of this sequence is a male donor in good health and CMV-seropositive. Sequenced material: PBMCs. CDR3 region: CASRGTSPAGEQYF. The CDR3 DNA reads as TGTGCCAGTAGGGGGACTAGCCCAGCTGGGGAGCAGTACTTC.